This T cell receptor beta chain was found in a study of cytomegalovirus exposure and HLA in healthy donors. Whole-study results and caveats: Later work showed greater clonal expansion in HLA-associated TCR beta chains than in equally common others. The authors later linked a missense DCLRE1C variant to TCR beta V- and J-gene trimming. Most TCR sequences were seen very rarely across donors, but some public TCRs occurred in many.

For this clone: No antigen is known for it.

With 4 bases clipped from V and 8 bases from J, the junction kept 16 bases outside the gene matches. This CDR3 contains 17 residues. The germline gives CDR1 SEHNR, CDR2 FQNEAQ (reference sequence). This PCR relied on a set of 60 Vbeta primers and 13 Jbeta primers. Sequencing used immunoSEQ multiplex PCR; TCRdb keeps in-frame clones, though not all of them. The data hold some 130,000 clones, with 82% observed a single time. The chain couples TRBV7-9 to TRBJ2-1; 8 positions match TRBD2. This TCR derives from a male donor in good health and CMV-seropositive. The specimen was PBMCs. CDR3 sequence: CASSWRPGTSSFDEQFF. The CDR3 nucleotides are TGTGCCAGCAGCTGGAGACCCGGGACTAGTTCTTTTGATGAGCAGTTCTTC.